These 24 T cell receptor beta chains originate from one sample sequenced in a study of T cell repertoires in cytomegalovirus infection. These receptors have no known antigen. TCRdb called the reads again in MiXCR, with one record for every CDR3 protein. This repertoire shows about 270,000 distinct CDR3 sequences, less than 25% found once; its top ten account for approximately 19%. Sequenced here: cultured PBMCs, sampled from culture after CMV antigen stimulation. These receptors originate from a human donor in good health (CMV status not recorded). Some clones in this sample may be carry-over from other donors' samples.

This clonotype was seen more than once but under ten times. The V and J genes are TRBV24-1 and TRBJ2-1, with D perhaps given as TRBD1 or TRBD2 (6 bases each). V gave up 4 bases and J gave up 0 bases, with 12 bases separating them. Germline CDR1 reads KGHDR; CDR2 reads SFDVKD. The CDR3 contains 16 residues. DNA for the CDR3: TGTGCCACCAGTGAGCGCGGGACATACTCCTACAATGAGCAGTTCTTC. It encodes CATSERGTYSYNEQFF.

This clonotype was seen ten or more times. The chain links TRBV7-2 to TRBJ2-1, with a possible D match to TRBD2 (5 bases). CDR1 is SGHTA, CDR2 FQGNSA, per germline. This CDR3 contains 16 residues. V lost 5 bases and J lost 4, with 18 bases in between. CDR3 amino acids: CASSTLGGRPYNEQFF. CDR3 in DNA: TGTGCCAGCAGCACACTCGGTGGGAGACCTTACAATGAGCAGTTCTTC.

The chain has TRBV28 and TRBJ1-2; 7 positions agree with TRBD1. The CDR3 loop spans 14 amino acids. Germline V gene lookup returns CDR1 MDHEN and CDR2 SYDVKM. V trimming: 7 bases; J trimming: 2 bases; junction bases outside the gene matches: 7. Here the CDR3 reads CASNRRGRNYGYTF. The CDR3 DNA sequence: TGTGCCAGCAATAGGAGGGGGCGGAACTATGGCTACACCTTC.

This clonotype has a count of ten or more. The chain couples TRBV12-3 or TRBV12-4 to TRBJ2-7, with no clear D. Trimming removed 2 bases from V and 4 bases from J, with 9 bases in between. There are 13 residues in the CDR3. The DNA for the CDR3 is TGTGCCAGCAGTTTAAGTTCAGATTACGAGCAGTACGTC. It translates to CASSLSSDYEQYV.

This chain's CDR3 is CASRAGLGLAYEQFF. The CDR3, as DNA: TGTGCCAGCAGGGCCGGGCTGGGACTAGCATACGAGCAGTTCTTC. V and J are TRBV6-2 or TRBV6-3 and TRBJ2-1; 9 positions match TRBD2. Per the germline V gene, CDR1 is MNHEY and CDR2 is SVGEGT. Unmatched junction bases numbered 13, after V lost 6 bases and J lost 10 bases. The CDR3 is 15 amino acids.

Concerning this clonotype: This may come from a read error, since a much larger clone is one base off. This is likely a read error, given that the CDR3 carries no conserved phenylalanine or tryptophan at its end. The chain carries TRBV12-5 and TRBJ2-1; D is undetermined. V lost 4 bases and J 7 bases, leaving 11 bases between the germline ends. This CDR3 is built from 13 residues. The germline CDR1 and CDR2 sequences are LGHNT and FRNRAP. The CDR3 is CASGSYNKNEQFI. CDR3 in DNA: TGTGCTAGTGGTTCCTACAATAAAAATGAGCAGTTCATC.

This chain uses TRBV24-1 with TRBJ2-3; D remains ambiguous. V dropped 4 bases and J dropped 7 bases, with 14 bases sitting between them. The length of the CDR3 is 14 residues. CDR1 is KGHDR and CDR2 is SFDVKD in the germline V gene. The CDR3 loop reads CATSEDGARNTQYF. CDR3 bases: TGTGCCACCAGTGAGGACGGCGCCAGAAATACGCAGTATTTT.

Comments on this clonotype: A much larger clone sits a single nucleotide away, making a read error possible. The chain recombines TRBV7-2 with TRBJ2-7; D call uncertain. Germline assignment: CDR1 SGHTA and CDR2 FQGNSA. This CDR3 comprises 13 residues. CDR3 loop: CANSLPVADEQYF. The CDR3 DNA follows: TGTGCCAACAGCCTCCCTGTTGCAGACGAGCAGTACTTC.

The chain is built from TRBV7-9 and TRBJ2-1; TRBD1 might be the D (5 bases). CDR1 and CDR2 (germline): SEHNR, FQNEAQ (reference sequence). V gave up 4 bases and J gave up 6 bases, with 13 bases separating them. The length of the CDR3 is 14 residues. CDR3 loop: CASSSEMDTNEQFF. The CDR3 DNA sequence: TGTGCCAGCAGCTCGGAAATGGACACCAATGAGCAGTTCTTC.

This clonotype was seen many times. V is TRBV7-2 and J is TRBJ2-2; 8 bases are a match to TRBD2. Germline CDR1 is SGHTA and CDR2 is FQGNSA. CDR3 length: 14 residues. V lost 5 bases to trimming and J lost 4 bases; unmatched junction nucleotides: 3. CDR3 in DNA: TGTGCCAGCAGCCAAGGACTAGCCACCGGGGAGCTGTTTTTT. Translating gives CASSQGLATGELFF.

This clonotype was recorded many times. The CDR3 loop reads CASRGRGERNEQFF. CDR3 DNA: TGTGCTTCTCGGGGGCGCGGGGAGAGGAATGAGCAGTTCTTC. This chain uses TRBV6-4 with TRBJ2-1, with D possibly called TRBD1 or TRBD2 (6 bases each). This CDR3 is 14 amino acids long. CDR1 and CDR2 (germline): MRHNA, SNTAGT.

This clonotype was seen at least ten times. The V gene is TRBV20-1, the J gene TRBJ2-7, with 7 bases aligning to TRBD1. This CDR3 comprises 14 residues. V was clipped by 4 bases and J by 2 bases; unmatched bases: 8. Germline values: CDR1 DFQATT, CDR2 SNEGSKA (reference sequence). CDR3 loop: CSATRRDSPYEQYF. The CDR3 DNA reads as TGCAGTGCTACTCGCCGGGACAGCCCCTACGAGCAGTACTTC.

J is TRBJ2-7 and V is TRBV6-2 or TRBV6-3; 8 bases fit TRBD2. CDR3 size: 15 residues. Trimming took 0 bases from V and 5 from J; bases not matched to a gene: 6. Germline assignment: CDR1 MNHEY and CDR2 SVGEGT. The CDR3 reads CASSYSKRGGHEQYV. CDR3 coding DNA: TGTGCCAGCAGTTACTCGAAACGGGGGGGCCACGAGCAGTACGTC.

This clonotype was seen only a few times. The chain links TRBV7-2 to TRBJ1-6; 9 bases fit TRBD1. The CDR3 runs to 16 residues. V trimming: 1 base; J trimming: 9 bases; junction bases outside the gene matches: 7. Germline V CDR1 and CDR2: SGHTA, FQGNSA. CDR3 sequence: CASSLVSGTGISPLHF. The DNA of the CDR3 is TGTGCCAGCAGCTTAGTAAGCGGGACAGGGATTTCACCCCTCCACTTT.

The rearrangement joins TRBV20-1 to TRBJ2-1, with D possibly being TRBD1 or TRBD2 (5 bases each). V lost 8 bases to trimming and J lost 12 bases, with 23 bases between them. This CDR3 has 13 amino acids. The germline V gene has CDR1 DFQATT and CDR2 SNEGSKA (reference sequence). The CDR3 spells CSFNRDPLVLQFF. CDR3 coding DNA: TGCAGTTTCAATAGGGACCCCCTAGTTCTGCAGTTCTTC.

The rearrangement joins TRBV5-6 to TRBJ1-1; weak D call: TRBD1 (5 bases). Trimming pared 4 bases from V and 2 bases from J, leaving 12 bases between. This CDR3 comprises 14 residues. Germline-derived CDR1 and CDR2 are SGHDT and YYEEEE. The CDR3 DNA reads as TGTGCCAGCAGCCCGGAGGGACCAAACACTGAAGCTTTCTTT. Protein sequence: CASSPEGPNTEAFF.

The chain has TRBV7-2 and TRBJ1-3, with D possibly matching TRBD1 (5 bases). Germline V gene sequence: CDR1 SGHTA, CDR2 FQGNSA. CDR3 length: 16 amino acids. V lost 5 bases and J 2 bases, leaving 16 bases between the germline ends. CDR3 sequence (DNA): TGTGCCAGCAGCAGGGACGGCCTTGGTGCTGGAAACACCATATATTTT. Translated, it gives CASSRDGLGAGNTIYF.

The DNA for the CDR3 is TGTGCCAGCAGTAGTCGACCGGGACAGGGGGAAAGGTATTTT. Residues: CASSSRPGQGERYF. The genes are TRBV12-3 or TRBV12-4 and TRBJ2-3; 11 bases align to TRBD1. The ends lost 5 bases at V and 14 bases at J; junction bases unmatched: 12. CDR3 length: 14 amino acids.

The chain has TRBV10-3 and TRBJ1-1; no firm D call. The germline V gene has CDR1 ENHRY and CDR2 SYGVKD. This CDR3 comprises 13 residues. Trimming stripped 10 bases from V and 4 bases from J, with 16 bases between. The CDR3 region has the DNA TGTGCCACCAAACCCGTCATCGGCACTGAAGCTTTCTTT. Its protein product is CATKPVIGTEAFF.

This clonotype was detected only a few times. V usage is TRBV27 and J usage is TRBJ2-6; no clear D. This CDR3 is 15 amino acids long. V lost 7 bases and J lost 0, with 10 bases in between. Germline CDR1 MNHEY, CDR2 SMNVEV (reference sequence). The CDR3 DNA is TGTGCCAGCAAACCACACCGCTCTGGGGCCAACGTCCTGACTTTC. This encodes CASKPHRSGANVLTF.

This clonotype was seen only a few times. The rearrangement links TRBV7-9 to TRBJ2-1, with D uncertain. The length of the CDR3 is 14 residues. V was pared by 1 base and J by 7 bases, with 11 bases between. CDR1 is SEHNR and CDR2 is FQNEAQ in the germline V gene (reference sequence). The CDR3 sequence is CASSLEGSPNEQFF. The CDR3, as DNA: TGTGCCAGCAGCTTAGAAGGTTCGCCTAATGAGCAGTTCTTC.

The J gene is TRBJ2-5, the V gene TRBV30; D unresolved. The V end was cut by 2 bases, the J end by 0 bases, with 7 bases between. The CDR3 is made up of 13 amino acids. Looked up from germline, CDR1 is GTSNPN and CDR2 is SVGIG (reference sequence). The CDR3 sequence: CAWSKRYQETQYF. For the CDR3, the DNA is TGTGCCTGGAGTAAGAGATACCAAGAGACCCAGTACTTC. The full variable domain, with the rest looked up from reference TRBV30 and TRBJ2-5, is SQTIHQWPATLVQPVGSPLSLECTVEGTSNPNLYWYRQAAGRGLQLLFYSVGIGQISSEVPQNLSASRPQDRQFILSSKKLLLSDSGFYLCAWSKRYQETQYFGPGTRLLVL.

This clonotype was recorded at least ten times. V usage is TRBV29-1 and J usage is TRBJ1-2; TRBD1 might be the D (6 bases). This CDR3 is built from 13 residues. Germline V gene sequence: CDR1 SQVTM, CDR2 ANQGSEA. Deletions cut 4 bases from V and 8 bases from J, with 17 bases between. CDR3 sequence reads: CSVAWTGASGYTF. For the CDR3, the DNA is TGCAGCGTTGCATGGACGGGGGCCAGCGGCTACACCTTC. The full variable domain, with the rest looked up from reference TRBV29-1 and TRBJ1-2, is SAVISQKPSRDICQRGTSLTIQCQVDSQVTMMFWYRQQPGQSLTLIATANQGSEATYESGFVIDKFPISRPNLTFSTLTVSNMSPEDSSIYLCSVAWTGASGYTFGSGTRLTVV.

This clonotype was found a few times. This sequence joins TRBV4-3 and TRBJ1-2; 9 bases are a match to TRBD1. The V gene's germline CDR1 is LGHNA and CDR2 YSLEER. The CDR3 consists of 18 residues. V lost 0 bases to trimming and J lost 7 bases; unmatched junction nucleotides: 15. CDR3 residues: CASSQDLRTGGAPGGYTF. CDR3 nucleotide sequence: TGCGCCAGCAGCCAAGATCTACGAACAGGGGGCGCACCCGGTGGCTACACCTTC.